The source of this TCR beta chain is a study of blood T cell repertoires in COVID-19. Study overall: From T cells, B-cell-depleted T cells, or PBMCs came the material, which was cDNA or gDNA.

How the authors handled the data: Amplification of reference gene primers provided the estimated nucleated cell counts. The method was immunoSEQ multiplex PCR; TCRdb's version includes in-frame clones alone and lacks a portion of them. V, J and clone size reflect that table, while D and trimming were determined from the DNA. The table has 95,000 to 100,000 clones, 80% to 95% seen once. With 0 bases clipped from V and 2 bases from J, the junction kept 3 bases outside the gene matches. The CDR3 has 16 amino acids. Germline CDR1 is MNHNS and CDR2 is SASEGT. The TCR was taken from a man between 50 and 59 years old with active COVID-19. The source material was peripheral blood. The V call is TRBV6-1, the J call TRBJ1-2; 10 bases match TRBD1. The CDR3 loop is CASSEADRGRNYGYTF. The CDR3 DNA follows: TGTGCCAGCAGTGAAGCCGACAGGGGGCGGAACTATGGCTACACCTTC.